What follows are 25 T cell receptor beta chains derived from one specimen sequenced in a study of T cells after somatic rescue of genetic block. Data came from immunoSEQ multiplex PCR; TCRdb stores just in-frame clones and leaves some out. This repertoire shows roughly 71,000 clones, approximately 91% found once; its top ten account for approximately 2.7%. Sample: peripheral blood mononuclear cells (PBMCs). Receptor source: a man younger than 45.

This clone has a single count. The chain uses TRBV19 and TRBJ2-5, with unresolved D. Trimming shortened V by 2 bases and J by 5 bases, and 12 bases separated the two germline ends. The CDR3 length is 14 residues. Germline CDR1 LNHDA, CDR2 SQIVND (reference sequence). The CDR3 region is CASSIISRSETQYF. For the CDR3, the DNA is TGTGCCAGTAGTATAATCTCTCGCTCGGAGACCCAGTACTTC.

Here the CDR3 DNA reads TGTGCCAGCTCACCCCGGACAGGGTCCGGCTACACCTTC. Translated: CASSPRTGSGYTF. J is TRBJ1-2 and V is TRBV18; 8 positions agree with TRBD1. The CDR3 has 13 amino acids. V shed 3 bases, J shed 8 bases, and the junction held 5 bases outside the gene matches. In germline, CDR1 is KGHSH, CDR2 LQKENI.

V is TRBV5-1 and J is TRBJ2-7; D is undetermined. Germline assignment: CDR1 SGHRS and CDR2 YFSETQ. The CDR3 runs to 14 residues. V lost 0 bases to trimming and J lost 3 bases, with 10 bases between them. The CDR3 region is CASSLDAGDYEQYF. CDR3 sequence (DNA): TGCGCCAGCAGCTTGGACGCAGGAGACTACGAGCAGTACTTC.

Regarding this clone: Other DNA sequences from this sample encode an identical CDR3 as well. The rearrangement uses TRBV7-8 and TRBJ2-1, with a tentative D call TRBD1 (5 bases). V gave up 5 bases and J gave up 3 bases, with 8 bases separating them. The CDR3 runs to 13 residues. Per the germline V gene, CDR1 is SGHVS and CDR2 is FQNEAQ. The CDR3 DNA sequence: TGTGCCAGCAGCCCCCAGGGCTACAATGAGCAGTTCTTC. Protein sequence: CASSPQGYNEQFF. Combining the CDR3 with reference TRBV7-8 and TRBJ2-1 gives the whole variable domain GAGVSQSPRYKVAKRGQDVALRCDPISGHVSLFWYQQALGQGPEFLTYFQNEAQLDKSGLPSDRFFAERPEGSVSTLKIQRTQQEDSAVYLCASSPQGYNEQFFGPGTRLTVL.

V usage is TRBV18 and J usage is TRBJ2-7; TRBD2 agrees at 8 bases. Looked up from germline, CDR1 is KGHSH and CDR2 is LQKENI. This CDR3 has 15 residues. V dropped 6 bases and J dropped 6; count of bases not matched to a gene: 13. The CDR3 spells CASSVGVRGGAEQYF. Here the CDR3 DNA reads TGTGCCAGCTCGGTGGGAGTTCGGGGGGGCGCCGAGCAGTACTTC.

The J gene is TRBJ2-3, the V gene TRBV7-9, with 9 bases matching TRBD2. Germline assignment: CDR1 SEHNR and CDR2 FQNEAQ (reference sequence). The CDR3 runs 17 residues. The V and J ends lost 3 bases and 1 base, in that order; junction bases with no gene match: 8. CDR3 region: CASSFSGLAGGTDTQYF. The CDR3 DNA reads as TGTGCCAGCAGCTTTAGCGGTTTAGCGGGGGGCACAGATACGCAGTATTTT.

The CDR3 coding sequence is TGCGCCAGCAGTCAACCCACAGGGGGCGGAACTGAAGCTTTCTTT. This translates into CASSQPTGGGTEAFF. The V call is TRBV23-1, the J call TRBJ1-1; 9 bases fit TRBD1. TRBV23-1 is an ORF, with its function uncertain. The CDR3 has 15 amino acids. V was clipped by 2 bases and J by 5 bases; unmatched bases: 6.

The chain recombines TRBV10-1 with TRBJ2-2; D possibly uses TRBD1 or TRBD2 (6 bases each). The CDR3 totals 15 residues. V dropped 3 bases and J dropped 2 bases, with 10 bases sitting between them. CDR1 is WNHNN and CDR2 is SYGVQD in the germline V gene (reference sequence). DNA of the CDR3: TGCGCCAGCAGTGAATCCGGGGGCAACACCGGGGAGCTGTTTTTT. As protein: CASSESGGNTGELFF.

CDR3 DNA: TGCGCCAGCAGTCACGGGGGGGGCACAGATACGCAGTATTTT. Translation: CASSHGGGTDTQYF. The chain uses TRBV23-1 and TRBJ2-3; 8 bases agree with TRBD2. TRBV23-1 is marked as an open reading frame, function uncertain. V lost 3 bases and J lost 1; bases outside the gene matches: 0. The CDR3 consists of 14 residues.

This chain uses TRBV6-5 with TRBJ2-7; TRBD1 agrees at 12 bases. Looked up from germline, CDR1 is MNHEY and CDR2 is SVGAGI. The CDR3 extends over 13 amino acids. V trimming: 6 bases; J trimming: 5 bases; junction bases outside the gene matches: 2. CDR3 in amino acids: CASSRDRGHEQYF. DNA for the CDR3: TGTGCCAGCAGCAGGGACAGGGGGCACGAGCAGTACTTC.

This chain uses TRBV29-1 with TRBJ1-1, with 9 nucleotides matching TRBD1. CDR1 SQVTM and CDR2 ANQGSEA come from the germline V gene. The CDR3 runs to 12 residues. After removal of 6 bases from V and 1 base from J, the junction contained 0 bases not matched to a gene. The CDR3 loop is CSVGQGNTEAFF. Here the CDR3 DNA reads TGCAGCGTGGGACAGGGGAACACTGAAGCTTTCTTT.

This chain connects TRBV11-3 to TRBJ1-6; possibly TRBD1 for D (5 bases). The length of the CDR3 is 13 residues. CDR1 and CDR2 (germline): SGHNT, YENEEA. The V end was cut by 5 bases, the J end by 6 bases, with 8 bases between. In nucleotides, the CDR3 is TGTGCCAGCAGCACCGGGGGTAATTCACCCCTCCACTTT. Translated, it gives CASSTGGNSPLHF.

V gene TRBV28 combines with J gene TRBJ2-5; D might be TRBD2 (6 bases). The CDR3 runs to 16 residues. Trimming pared 5 bases from V and 5 bases from J, leaving 21 bases between. From germline, CDR1 is MDHEN and CDR2 SYDVKM. The CDR3 region is CASSRPTTRSTETQYF. The CDR3 coding sequence is TGTGCCAGCAGTCGACCAACGACTAGAAGCACGGAGACCCAGTACTTC.

The chain employs TRBV7-2 and TRBJ2-3, with D unclear. V lost 5 bases and J lost 11, with 14 bases in between. The CDR3 extends over 12 amino acids. CDR1 is SGHTA and CDR2 is FQGNSA in the germline V gene. The CDR3 sequence: CASSNAAMVQYF. The CDR3 DNA sequence: TGTGCCAGCAGCAATGCCGCCATGGTGCAGTATTTT. Using reference TRBV7-2 and TRBJ2-3 for the parts outside the CDR3, the full variable domain is GAGVSQSPSNKVTEKGKDVELRCDPISGHTALYWYRQSLGQGLEFLIYFQGNSAPDKSGLPSDRFSAERTGGSVSTLTIQRTQQEDSAVYLCASSNAAMVQYFGPGTRLTVL.

V is TRBV5-6 and J is TRBJ1-2; no firm D call. Germline V gives CDR1 SGHDT, CDR2 YYEEEE. The CDR3 consists of 15 residues. Trimming took 1 base from V and 8 from J, leaving 18 bases between them. CDR3 loop: CASSLSGTLRRGYTF. For the CDR3, the DNA is TGTGCCAGCAGCTTGTCGGGAACTCTACGGAGAGGCTACACCTTC.

The chain couples TRBV28 to TRBJ1-3; D perhaps matches TRBD1 (6 bases). Germline V gene lookup returns CDR1 MDHEN and CDR2 SYDVKM. The CDR3 is 19 residues long. Between the trimmed V and J ends, which lost 1 base and 0 bases, there was a span of 19 bases. CDR3 region: CASSLFRSRGEPSGNTIYF. Here the CDR3 DNA reads TGTGCCAGCAGTTTATTCCGCTCGAGGGGGGAACCCTCTGGAAACACCATATATTTT. Supplemented by reference TRBV28 and TRBJ1-3, the full variable domain reads DVKVTQSSRYLVKRTGEKVFLECVQDMDHENMFWYRQDPGLGLRLIYFSYDVKMKEKGDIPEGYSVSREKKERFSLILESASTNQTSMYLCASSLFRSRGEPSGNTIYFGEGSWLTVV.

CDR3 sequence: CASSWAYRDRGQETQYF. The CDR3 DNA sequence: TGTGCCAGCAGCTGGGCCTACCGGGACAGGGGACAAGAGACCCAGTACTTC. The chain uses TRBV13 and TRBJ2-5, with TRBD1 matching 10 bases. The J segment lost 2 bases and the V segment lost 4 bases, leaving 10 bases of the junction unmatched. This CDR3 is 17 amino acids long. The germline V gene has CDR1 PRHDT and CDR2 FYEKMQ (reference sequence).

The chain links TRBV7-8 to TRBJ2-7, with D tentatively TRBD1 (5 bases). The V end lost 8 bases, the J end lost 4 bases, and 12 bases lay between the germline ends. There are 12 residues in the CDR3. Germline CDR1 reads SGHVS; CDR2 reads FQNEAQ. The CDR3 here is CASRQGPYEQYF. CDR3 nucleotides: TGTGCCAGCCGGCAGGGTCCGTACGAGCAGTACTTC.

This rearrangement joins TRBV28 to TRBJ2-7; tentative D call: TRBD1 (6 bases). The ends were cut back, 1 base at V and 1 base at J, with 20 bases in the middle. Germline V gene sequence: CDR1 MDHEN, CDR2 SYDVKM. The CDR3 runs to 18 residues. CDR3 region: CASSLSPGLGAISYEQYF. CDR3 nucleotides: TGTGCCAGCAGTTTATCCCCGGGGTTGGGGGCCATATCCTACGAGCAGTACTTC.

The CDR3: CASSLGGAGMNTEAFF. Written as DNA, the CDR3 is TGCGCCAGCAGCTTGGGAGGTGCAGGCATGAACACTGAAGCTTTCTTT. The chain is built from TRBV5-1 and TRBJ1-1; D unclear. V was clipped by 0 bases and J by 0 bases, with 12 bases between them. Germline V gene data show CDR1 as SGHRS and CDR2 as YFSETQ. The CDR3 has 16 residues.

The genes are TRBV27 and TRBJ1-1, with TRBD1 matching 12 bases. V shed 5 bases, J shed 1 base, and the junction held 8 bases outside the gene matches. Germline lookup yields CDR1 MNHEY and CDR2 SMNVEV (reference sequence). The CDR3 has 17 residues. CDR3 residues: CASSLRDRGPGNTEAFF. The DNA for the CDR3 is TGTGCCAGCAGTCTCCGGGACAGGGGGCCGGGGAACACTGAAGCTTTCTTT.

The chain employs TRBV30 and TRBJ2-7; D possibly corresponds to TRBD1 (5 bases). This CDR3 comprises 16 residues. Trimming removed 0 bases from V and 8 bases from J, with 23 bases in between. CDR1 and CDR2 (germline): GTSNPN, SVGIG (reference sequence). The CDR3 protein is CAWSVKTVAPRLQQYF. The CDR3 bases are TGTGCCTGGAGTGTTAAGACAGTCGCTCCCCGTTTGCAGCAGTACTTC.

The rearrangement links TRBV10-1 to TRBJ2-1; possibly TRBD2 for D (5 bases). Between the trimmed V and J ends, which lost 4 bases and 3 bases, there was a span of 7 bases. In germline, CDR1 is WNHNN, CDR2 SYGVQD (reference sequence). CDR3 length: 13 amino acids. The CDR3 nucleotides read TGCGCCAGCAGTGGGACTCTCTACAATGAGCAGTTCTTC. This translates into CASSGTLYNEQFF.

The V gene is TRBV6-5, the J gene TRBJ2-7, with TRBD1 matching over 9 bases. The germline gives CDR1 MNHEY, CDR2 SVGAGI. The CDR3 contains 13 residues. The V gene end was trimmed by 8 bases and the J gene end by 6 bases; junction bases not matched to a gene: 8. For the CDR3, the DNA is TGTGCCAGCGGACAGGGGATGAAGCGCGAGCAGTACTTC. Translating gives CASGQGMKREQYF.

V and J are TRBV19 and TRBJ2-6; unclear D gene. The germline V and J ends were trimmed by 4 bases and 1 base, with 8 bases remaining between them. The CDR3 has 15 residues. Germline CDR1 reads LNHDA; CDR2 reads SQIVND (reference sequence). CDR3 bases: TGTGCCAGTAGTACTGAAGGGTCTGGGGCCAACGTCCTGACTTTC. Protein product: CASSTEGSGANVLTF.